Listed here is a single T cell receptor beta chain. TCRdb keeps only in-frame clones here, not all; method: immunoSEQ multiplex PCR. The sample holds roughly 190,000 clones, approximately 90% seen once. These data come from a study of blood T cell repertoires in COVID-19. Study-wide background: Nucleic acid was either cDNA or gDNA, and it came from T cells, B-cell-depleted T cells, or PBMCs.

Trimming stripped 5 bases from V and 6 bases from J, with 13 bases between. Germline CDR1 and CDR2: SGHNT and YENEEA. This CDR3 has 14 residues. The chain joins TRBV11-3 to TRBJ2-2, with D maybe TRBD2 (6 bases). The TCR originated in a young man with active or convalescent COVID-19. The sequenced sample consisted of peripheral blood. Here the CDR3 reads CASSPSWGAGELFF. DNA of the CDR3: TGTGCCAGCAGCCCCAGTTGGGGGGCCGGGGAGCTGTTTTTT.